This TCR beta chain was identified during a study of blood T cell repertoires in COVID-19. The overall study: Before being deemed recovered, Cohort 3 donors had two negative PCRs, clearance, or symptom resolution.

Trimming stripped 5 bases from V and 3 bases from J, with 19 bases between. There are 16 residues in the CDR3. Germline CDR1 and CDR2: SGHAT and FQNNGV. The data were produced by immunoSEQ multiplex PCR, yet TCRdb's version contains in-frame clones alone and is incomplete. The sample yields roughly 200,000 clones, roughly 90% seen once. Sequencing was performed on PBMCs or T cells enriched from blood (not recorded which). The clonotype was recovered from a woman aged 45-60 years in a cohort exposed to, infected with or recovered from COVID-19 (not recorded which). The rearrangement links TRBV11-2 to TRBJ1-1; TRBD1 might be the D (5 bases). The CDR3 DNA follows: TGTGCCAGCAGCCCGTTTAGGGCGCGGGACGACACTGAAGCTTTCTTT. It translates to CASSPFRARDDTEAFF.